The rows below give T cell receptor beta chains drawn from one sample of a study of cytomegalovirus exposure and HLA in healthy donors. TCRdb keeps only in-frame clones here, not all; method: immunoSEQ multiplex PCR. The data show approximately 37,000 clones, and the top ten clones hold 8.9%. The sample comprised PBMCs. The source is a man aged 35 to 55 in good health and CMV-seropositive. CDR3s include the opening cysteine and the closing phenylalanine or tryptophan. Each record gives: J gene, V gene, D gene, CDR3 DNA, CDR3 protein. A D gene is named only where the DNA matches it firmly.

J: TRBJ2-1
V: TRBV9
D: .
DNA: TGTGCCAGCAGCGTACGACTCGACAATGAGCAGTTCTTC
CDR3: CASSVRLDNEQFF

J: TRBJ1-2
V: TRBV7-2
D: TRBD1
DNA: TGTGCCAGCAGCCAGAACCCGGGACAGGGGTTTCGCGGCTACACCTTC
CDR3: CASSQNPGQGFRGYTF

J: TRBJ2-3
V: TRBV2
D: TRBD2
DNA: TGTGCCAGCAGTGAAGATGTCGTGGCTAGCGGGAGCACAGATACGCAGTATTTT
CDR3: CASSEDVVASGSTDTQYF

J: TRBJ1-2
V: TRBV7-9
D: TRBD1
DNA: TGTGCCAGCAGCGCGACAGGGGCCGAAGGCTACACCTTC
CDR3: CASSATGAEGYTF

J: TRBJ2-7
V: TRBV5-4
D: TRBD2
DNA: TGTGCCAGCAGCTGGCGGGAGGCGGCCCACGAGCAGTACTTC
CDR3: CASSWREAAHEQYF

J: TRBJ2-7
V: TRBV7-2
D: .
DNA: TGTGCCAGCAGCTTTCAAGAGGGGGTTGGGGGGCAGTACTTC
CDR3: CASSFQEGVGGQYF

J: TRBJ2-3
V: TRBV7-3
D: TRBD2
DNA: TGTGCCAGCAGATTAGCGGGAGGGTTCACAGATACGCAGTATTTT
CDR3: CASRLAGGFTDTQYF

J: TRBJ1-4
V: TRBV28
D: .
DNA: TGTGCCAGCAGTTCAGTCATGTTGTGGGGCGGGGGTGAAAAACTGTTTTTT
CDR3: CASSSVMLWGGGEKLFF

J: TRBJ2-7
V: TRBV5-1
D: .
DNA: TGCGCCAGCAGCCCTTCGGTCTCCTTAGGGGATTACGAGCAGTACTTC
CDR3: CASSPSVSLGDYEQYF

J: TRBJ1-1
V: TRBV11-3
D: TRBD1
DNA: TGTGCCAGCAGCTTAGATCGTCCAGGGGGTGAAGCTTTCTTT
CDR3: CASSLDRPGGEAFF

J: TRBJ1-1
V: TRBV4-2
D: TRBD1
DNA: TGTGCCGGCAGCCCCTCCCCGGGACAGGTAATAGTCACTGAAGCTTTCTTT
CDR3: CAGSPSPGQVIVTEAFF

J: TRBJ2-1
V: TRBV5-1
D: TRBD1
DNA: TGCGCCAGCAGCGGGACAGCTTCGAGCTCCTACAATGAGCAGTTCTTC
CDR3: CASSGTASSSYNEQFF

J: TRBJ1-5
V: TRBV19
D: TRBD1
DNA: TGTGCCAGTAGTCGGACAGGGGGACCTCAGCCCCAGCATTTT
CDR3: CASSRTGGPQPQHF

J: TRBJ1-5
V: TRBV10-1
D: TRBD1
DNA: TGCGCCAGCAGTGAGGAAATAGGGACAGGAAATAATAGCAATCAGCCCCAGCATTTT
CDR3: CASSEEIGTGNNSNQPQHF

J: TRBJ2-1
V: TRBV7-2
D: TRBD2
DNA: TGTGCCAGCAGCAGTGGCGGGAGTGGTAAGCGTGAGCAGTTCTTC
CDR3: CASSSGGSGKREQFF

J: TRBJ1-1
V: TRBV6-1
D: TRBD1
DNA: TGTGCCAGCAGGATACAGGGGCAGAACACTGAAGCTTTCTTT
CDR3: CASRIQGQNTEAFF

J: TRBJ2-7
V: TRBV5-4
D: TRBD2
DNA: TGTGCCAGCAGCTTAGGACTAGCGGGATGGGGCGAGCAGTACTTC
CDR3: CASSLGLAGWGEQYF

J: TRBJ2-1
V: TRBV4-3
D: TRBD2
DNA: TGCGCCAGCAGCCGGAACGTCCTAGCGGCTTACAATGAGCAGTTCTTC
CDR3: CASSRNVLAAYNEQFF

J: TRBJ2-5
V: TRBV7-2
D: TRBD2
DNA: TGTGCCAGCAGCTTAGTGGCTAGCGGGAGGGCCCGTGAGACCCAGTACTTC
CDR3: CASSLVASGRARETQYF

J: TRBJ2-3
V: TRBV2
D: TRBD2
DNA: TGTGCCAGCGCGGGAGGTGGAGGGGGGGATACGCAGTATTTT
CDR3: CASAGGGGGDTQYF

J: TRBJ2-5
V: TRBV5-1
D: TRBD2
DNA: TGCGCCAGCAGCCCCGCCGGGGGGGTTGAGACCCAGTACTTC
CDR3: CASSPAGGVETQYF

J: TRBJ2-1
V: TRBV28
D: TRBD2
DNA: TGTGCCATTACTAGCGGGATCAACAATGAGCAGTTCTTC
CDR3: CAITSGINNEQFF

J: TRBJ1-6
V: TRBV6-5
D: .
DNA: TGTGCCAGCAGGGACACTGGGAATTCACCCCTCCACTTT
CDR3: CASRDTGNSPLHF

J: TRBJ2-5
V: TRBV27
D: .
DNA: TGTGCCAGCAGTTCGGGTGGGGAGCAGTACTTC
CDR3: CASSSGGEQYF

J: TRBJ1-1
V: TRBV30
D: .
DNA: TGTGCCTGGAGTCGGACAGAGATGAACACTGAAGCTTTCTTT
CDR3: CAWSRTEMNTEAFF

J: TRBJ2-3
V: TRBV29-1
D: .
DNA: TGCAGCGTTGCCCCCGGAGATACGCAGTATTTT
CDR3: CSVAPGDTQYF

J: TRBJ2-7
V: TRBV30
D: .
DNA: TGTGCCTGGAGTATGCGACTACTTGGCGAGCAGTACTTC
CDR3: CAWSMRLLGEQYF

J: TRBJ2-1
V: TRBV27
D: .
DNA: TGTGCCAGCCGGCTAGGATACAATGAGCAGTTCTTC
CDR3: CASRLGYNEQFF

J: TRBJ2-3
V: TRBV7-9
D: TRBD1
DNA: TGTGCCAGCAGCTTAGCGGCGGGACAGGGACCCACAGATACGCAGTATTTT
CDR3: CASSLAAGQGPTDTQYF

J: TRBJ2-7
V: TRBV13
D: .
DNA: TGTGCCAGCCAGGGGGGTTCGGACTATCGCGAGCAGTACTTC
CDR3: CASQGGSDYREQYF

J: TRBJ1-2
V: TRBV7-6
D: .
DNA: TGTGCCAGCAGCTTAGTTTCGGCGGAGGGGACTTCTAACTATGGCTACACCTTC
CDR3: CASSLVSAEGTSNYGYTF

J: TRBJ1-2
V: TRBV6-5
D: TRBD1
DNA: TGTGCCAGCAACCCGGGGACAGGGGGTGGATATGGCTACGCCTTC
CDR3: CASNPGTGGGYGYAF

J: TRBJ2-7
V: TRBV28
D: .
DNA: TGTGCCAGCAGTGTGAAGGGGAGGGAGCAGTACTTC
CDR3: CASSVKGREQYF

J: TRBJ2-3
V: TRBV9
D: TRBD2
DNA: TGTGCCAGCAGCGTCAGTGTCGGGGGAGGGGTCCGGGATACGCAGTATTTT
CDR3: CASSVSVGGGVRDTQYF

J: TRBJ2-3
V: TRBV6-4
D: .
DNA: TGTGCCAGCAGTGACGACAGCGGGACGCAGTATTTT
CDR3: CASSDDSGTQYF

J: TRBJ2-2
V: TRBV5-1
D: .
DNA: TGCGCCAGCAGCCCCCCAGTGACCGGGGAGCTGTTTTTT
CDR3: CASSPPVTGELFF

J: TRBJ2-5
V: TRBV11-3
D: .
DNA: TGTGCCAGCAGCCCGGCGGACTACCAAGAGACCCAGTACTTC
CDR3: CASSPADYQETQYF

J: TRBJ2-1
V: TRBV4-1
D: .
DNA: TGCGCCAGCAGCCAGGCGCCGGCCGGGGTACAATCTCCTACAATGAATGAGCAGTTCTTC
CDR3: CASSQAPAGVQSPTMNEQFF

J: TRBJ1-1
V: TRBV5-1
D: TRBD1
DNA: TGCGCCAGCAGTTCATCGGGACAGGGGTTTTCTGAAGCTTTCTTT
CDR3: CASSSSGQGFSEAFF

J: TRBJ2-3
V: TRBV7-8
D: TRBD1
DNA: TGTGCCAGCAGCGACAGGGGAGATACGCAGTATTTT
CDR3: CASSDRGDTQYF

J: TRBJ1-2
V: TRBV6-4
D: TRBD1
DNA: TGTGCCAGCAGCCCCGCCCGGGACAGGGTCGATTCTAACTATGGCTACACCTTC
CDR3: CASSPARDRVDSNYGYTF

J: TRBJ2-7
V: TRBV9
D: .
DNA: TGTGCCAGCAGCGTGGGGGGGACATTTTCCTACGAGCAGTACTTC
CDR3: CASSVGGTFSYEQYF

J: TRBJ1-4
V: TRBV5-1
D: .
DNA: TGCGCCAGCAGCCCTTCCGGGTCTTTTGGCGGAAAACTGTTTTTT
CDR3: CASSPSGSFGGKLFF

J: TRBJ1-1
V: TRBV30
D: .
DNA: TGTGCCTGGAGTGTACGAAGGGCGGAAGGGGCTGAAGCTTTCTTT
CDR3: CAWSVRRAEGAEAFF

J: TRBJ1-4
V: TRBV5-6
D: .
DNA: TGTGCCAGCAGCTTGGAACTGGGGCCCTTGGAAAAACTGTTTTTT
CDR3: CASSLELGPLEKLFF

J: TRBJ2-5
V: TRBV5-6
D: .
DNA: TGTGCCAGCAGCTTCGGAGAGACCCAGTACTTC
CDR3: CASSFGETQYF

J: TRBJ2-5
V: TRBV7-9
D: TRBD2
DNA: TGTGCCAGCAGCACACATAGCGGGAGTGGGGTTGAGCAGTACTTC
CDR3: CASSTHSGSGVEQYF